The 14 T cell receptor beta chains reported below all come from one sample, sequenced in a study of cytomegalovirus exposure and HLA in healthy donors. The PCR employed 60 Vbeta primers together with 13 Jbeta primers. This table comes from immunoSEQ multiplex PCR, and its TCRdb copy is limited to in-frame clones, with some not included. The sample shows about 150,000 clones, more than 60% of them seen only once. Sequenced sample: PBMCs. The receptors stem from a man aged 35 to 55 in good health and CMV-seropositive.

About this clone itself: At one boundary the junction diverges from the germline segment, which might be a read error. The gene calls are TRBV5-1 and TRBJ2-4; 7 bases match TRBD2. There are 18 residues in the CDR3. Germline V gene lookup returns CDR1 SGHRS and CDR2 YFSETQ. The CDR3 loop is CASSLGLSSGRAKNSQYF. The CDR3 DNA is TGCGCCAGCAGCTTGGGCCTTTCTAGCGGAAGAGCCAAAAACAGTCAGTACTTC.

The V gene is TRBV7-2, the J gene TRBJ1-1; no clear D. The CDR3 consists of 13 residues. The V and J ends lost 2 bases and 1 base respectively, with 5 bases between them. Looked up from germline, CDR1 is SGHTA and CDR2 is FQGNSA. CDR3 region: CASSLHQNTEAFF. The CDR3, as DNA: TGTGCCAGCAGCTTACATCAGAACACTGAAGCTTTCTTT. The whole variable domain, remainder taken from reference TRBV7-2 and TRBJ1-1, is GAGVSQSPSNKVTEKGKDVELRCDPISGHTALYWYRQSLGQGLEFLIYFQGNSAPDKSGLPSDRFSAERTGGSVSTLTIQRTQQEDSAVYLCASSLHQNTEAFFGQGTRLTVV.

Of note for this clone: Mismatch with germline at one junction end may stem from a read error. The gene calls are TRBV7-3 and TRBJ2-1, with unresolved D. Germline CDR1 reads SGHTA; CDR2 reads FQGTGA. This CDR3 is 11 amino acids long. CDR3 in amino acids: CSSSPRSEQFF. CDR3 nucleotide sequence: TGTTCCAGCAGCCCCAGAAGTGAGCAGTTCTTC.

CDR3 residues: CASSEQGRYEQYF. The CDR3 nucleotides read TGCGCCAGCAGTGAACAGGGGCGGTACGAGCAGTACTTC. This chain uses TRBV10-1 with TRBJ2-7; 7 nucleotides match TRBD1. CDR1 and CDR2 from the germline V gene are WNHNN and SYGVQD (reference sequence). Trimming cost V 3 bases and J 4 bases; bases outside gene matches: 3. The CDR3 is 13 amino acids.

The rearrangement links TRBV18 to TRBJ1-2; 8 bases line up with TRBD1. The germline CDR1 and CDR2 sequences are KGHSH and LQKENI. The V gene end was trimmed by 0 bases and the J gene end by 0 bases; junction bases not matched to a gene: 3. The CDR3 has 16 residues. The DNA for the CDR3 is TGTGCCAGCTCACCACCGACAGGGGAAGCTAACTATGGCTACACCTTC. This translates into CASSPPTGEANYGYTF.

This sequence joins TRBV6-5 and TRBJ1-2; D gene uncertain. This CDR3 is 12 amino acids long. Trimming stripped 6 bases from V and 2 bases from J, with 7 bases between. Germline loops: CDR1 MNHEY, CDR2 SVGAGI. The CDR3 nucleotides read TGTGCCAGCAGGGCAGAAAACTATGGCTACACCTTC. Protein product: CASRAENYGYTF.

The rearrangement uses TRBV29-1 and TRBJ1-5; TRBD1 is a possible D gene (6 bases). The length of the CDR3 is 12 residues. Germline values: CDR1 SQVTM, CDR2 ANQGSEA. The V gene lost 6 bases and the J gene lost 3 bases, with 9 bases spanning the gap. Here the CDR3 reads CSVRDNNQPQHF. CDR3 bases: TGCAGCGTCCGGGACAACAATCAGCCCCAGCATTTT.

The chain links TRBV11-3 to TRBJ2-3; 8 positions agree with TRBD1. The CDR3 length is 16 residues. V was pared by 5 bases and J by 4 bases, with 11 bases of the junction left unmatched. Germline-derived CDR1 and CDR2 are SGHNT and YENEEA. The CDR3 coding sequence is TGTGCCAGCAGCACGCGGACAGGGTCTACCCCAGATACGCAGTATTTT. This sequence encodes CASSTRTGSTPDTQYF. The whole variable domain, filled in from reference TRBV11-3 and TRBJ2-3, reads EAGVVQSPRYKIIEKKQPVAFWCNPISGHNTLYWYLQNLGQGPELLIRYENEEAVDDSQLPKDRFSAERLKGVDSTLKIQPAELGDSAVYLCASSTRTGSTPDTQYFGPGTRLTVL.

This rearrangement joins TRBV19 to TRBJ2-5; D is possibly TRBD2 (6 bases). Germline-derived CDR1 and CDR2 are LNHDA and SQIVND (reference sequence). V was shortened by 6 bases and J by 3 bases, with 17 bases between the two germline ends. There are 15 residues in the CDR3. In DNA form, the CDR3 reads TGTGCCAGTAGCGGCGGAGGAGGAGGGGAAGAGACCCAGTACTTC. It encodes CASSGGGGGEETQYF.

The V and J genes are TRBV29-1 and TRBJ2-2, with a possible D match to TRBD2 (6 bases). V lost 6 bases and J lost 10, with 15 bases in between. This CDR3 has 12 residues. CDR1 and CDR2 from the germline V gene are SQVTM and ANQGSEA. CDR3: CSVSGPFPELFF. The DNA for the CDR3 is TGCAGCGTGAGCGGGCCTTTTCCGGAGCTGTTTTTT.

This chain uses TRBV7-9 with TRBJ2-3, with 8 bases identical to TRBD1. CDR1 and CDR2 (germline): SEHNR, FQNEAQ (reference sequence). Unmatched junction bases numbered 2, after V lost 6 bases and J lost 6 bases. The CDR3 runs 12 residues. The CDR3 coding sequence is TGTGCCAGCAGGTGGACAGGGGATACGCAGTATTTT. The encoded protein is CASRWTGDTQYF.

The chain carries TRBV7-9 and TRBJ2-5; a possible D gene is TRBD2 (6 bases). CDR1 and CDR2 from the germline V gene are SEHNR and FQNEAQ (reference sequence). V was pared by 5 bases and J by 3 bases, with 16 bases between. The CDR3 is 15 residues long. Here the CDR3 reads CASSAYLGGEETQYF. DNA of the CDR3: TGTGCCAGCAGCGCCTATCTAGGAGGGGAAGAGACCCAGTACTTC.

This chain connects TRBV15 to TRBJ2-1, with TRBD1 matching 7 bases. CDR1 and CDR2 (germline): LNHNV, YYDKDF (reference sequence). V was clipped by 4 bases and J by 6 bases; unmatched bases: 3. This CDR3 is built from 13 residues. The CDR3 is CATSNWDSNEQFF. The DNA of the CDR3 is TGTGCCACCAGCAATTGGGACAGCAATGAGCAGTTCTTC.

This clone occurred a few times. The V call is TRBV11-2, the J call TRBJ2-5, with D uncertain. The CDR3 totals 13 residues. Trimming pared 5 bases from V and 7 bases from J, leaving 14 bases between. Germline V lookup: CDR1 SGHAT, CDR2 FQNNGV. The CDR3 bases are TGTGCCAGCAGCCTCTGGCTAGATGTGACCCAGTACTTC. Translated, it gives CASSLWLDVTQYF.